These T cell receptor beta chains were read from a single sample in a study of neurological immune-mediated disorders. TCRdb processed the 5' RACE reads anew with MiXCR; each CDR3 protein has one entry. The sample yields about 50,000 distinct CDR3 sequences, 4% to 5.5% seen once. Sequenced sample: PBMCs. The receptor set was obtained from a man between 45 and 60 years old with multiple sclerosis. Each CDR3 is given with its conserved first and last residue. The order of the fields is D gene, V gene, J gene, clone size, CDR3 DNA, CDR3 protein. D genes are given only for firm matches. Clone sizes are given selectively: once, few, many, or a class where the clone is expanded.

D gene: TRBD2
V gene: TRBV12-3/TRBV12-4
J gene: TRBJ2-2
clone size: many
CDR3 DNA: TGTGCCAGCAGACCGGGACTAGCGGGGTTAGGGGAGCTGTTTTTT
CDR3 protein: CASRPGLAGLGELFF

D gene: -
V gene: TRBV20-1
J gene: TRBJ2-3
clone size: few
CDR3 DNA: TGCAGTGGGCCAGGAGGGGGTAGAGATACGCAGTATTTT
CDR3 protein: CSGPGGGRDTQYF

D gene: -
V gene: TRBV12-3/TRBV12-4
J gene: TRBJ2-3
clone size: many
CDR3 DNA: TGTGCCAGCAGGCAGGGGAACACAGATACGCAGTATTTT
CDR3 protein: CASRQGNTDTQYF

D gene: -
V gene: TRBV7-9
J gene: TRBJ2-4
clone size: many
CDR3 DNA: TGTGCCAGCAGCTCGAGTGGTGGGGGAAACATTCAGTACTTC
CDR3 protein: CASSSSGGGNIQYF

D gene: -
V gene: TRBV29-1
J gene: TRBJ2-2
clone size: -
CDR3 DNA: TGCAGCGTTGAGATGACGGAGGGTAGCGGGGAGCTGTTTTTT
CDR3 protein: CSVEMTEGSGELFF

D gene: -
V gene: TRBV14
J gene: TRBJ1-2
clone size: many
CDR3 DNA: TGTGCCAGCAGCCCCGGACAGTTTGGCTACACCTTC
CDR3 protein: CASSPGQFGYTF

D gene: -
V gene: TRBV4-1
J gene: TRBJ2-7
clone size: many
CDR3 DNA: TGCGCCAGCAGCCAGGGCTCGGGGGACACCGCCTTTGAGCAGTACTTC
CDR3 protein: CASSQGSGDTAFEQYF

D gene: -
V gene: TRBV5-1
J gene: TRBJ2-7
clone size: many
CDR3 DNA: TGCGCCAGCAGCCTGGGTAGGGTATCCTCCTACGAGCAGTACTTC
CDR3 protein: CASSLGRVSSYEQYF

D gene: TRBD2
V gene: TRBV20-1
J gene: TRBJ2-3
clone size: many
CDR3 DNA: TGCAGTGCTAGACGACTAGCGGGGGGGCCCCGCACAGATACGCAGTATTTT
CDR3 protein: CSARRLAGGPRTDTQYF

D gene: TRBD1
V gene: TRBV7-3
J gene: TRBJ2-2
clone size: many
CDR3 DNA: TGTGCCAGCAGCCCCTGGACAGGGGGGGTCGGGGAGCTGTTTTTT
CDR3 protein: CASSPWTGGVGELFF

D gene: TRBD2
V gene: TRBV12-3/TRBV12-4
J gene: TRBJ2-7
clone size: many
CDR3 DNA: TGTGCCAGCAGTTTAGTAGGCGGGAGGGCCTACGAGCAGTACTTC
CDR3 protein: CASSLVGGRAYEQYF

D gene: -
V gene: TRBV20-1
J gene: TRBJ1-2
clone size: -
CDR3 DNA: TGCAGTGCTAGAGTGGCGGGCGACTACTATGGCTACACCTTC
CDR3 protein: CSARVAGDYYGYTF

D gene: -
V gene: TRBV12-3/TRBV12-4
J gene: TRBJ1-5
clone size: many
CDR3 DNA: TGTGCCAGCAGTTTCGAGGAGGTGGCCAATCAGCCCCAGCATTTT
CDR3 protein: CASSFEEVANQPQHF

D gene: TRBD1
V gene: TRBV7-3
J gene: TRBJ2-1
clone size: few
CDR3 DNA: TGTGCCAGCAGCTCCAGACAGGGGTCATCTGAGCAGTTCTTC
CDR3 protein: CASSSRQGSSEQFF

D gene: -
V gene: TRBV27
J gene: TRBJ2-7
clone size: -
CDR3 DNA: TGCACCAGCCCTCCGGACAGCAAAAATCAAACCTACTACGAGCAGTACTTC
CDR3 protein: CTSPPDSKNQTYYEQYF

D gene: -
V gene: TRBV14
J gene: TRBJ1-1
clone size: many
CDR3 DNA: TGTGCCAGCAGCCAAGTGGGGGACACTGAAGCTTTCTTT
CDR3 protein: CASSQVGDTEAFF

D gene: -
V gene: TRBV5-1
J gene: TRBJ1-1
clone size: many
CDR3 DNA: TGCGCCAGCAGCTTACAGGGTTTAGAAGCTTTCTTT
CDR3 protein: CASSLQGLEAFF

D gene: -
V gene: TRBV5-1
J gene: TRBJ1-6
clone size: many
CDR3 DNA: TGCGCCAGCAGCTTGGCCGGAATGCGGGGGAGCTCCTATAATTCACCCCTCCACTTT
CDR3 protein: CASSLAGMRGSSYNSPLHF

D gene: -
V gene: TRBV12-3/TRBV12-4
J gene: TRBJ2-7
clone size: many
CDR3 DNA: TGTGCCAGCAGTTTGAGAGGGGACTACGAGCAGTACTTC
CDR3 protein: CASSLRGDYEQYF

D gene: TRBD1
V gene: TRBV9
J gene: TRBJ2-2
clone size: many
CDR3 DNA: TGTGCCAGCAGTGACCTACAGGGGAGCACCGGGGAGCTGTTTTTT
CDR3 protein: CASSDLQGSTGELFF

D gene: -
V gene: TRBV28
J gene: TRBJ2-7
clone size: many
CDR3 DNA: TGTGCCAGCAGTACCGAAATATACGAGCAGTACTTC
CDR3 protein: CASSTEIYEQYF

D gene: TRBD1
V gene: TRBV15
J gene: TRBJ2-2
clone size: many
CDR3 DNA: TGTGCCACCAGCAGAGAGACAGGGAGCACCGGGGAGCTGTTTTTT
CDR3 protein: CATSRETGSTGELFF

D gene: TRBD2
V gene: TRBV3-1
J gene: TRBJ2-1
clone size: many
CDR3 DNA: TGTGCCAGCAGTTACCAAGCGGGAGGGGGCAATGAGCAGTTCTTC
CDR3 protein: CASSYQAGGGNEQFF

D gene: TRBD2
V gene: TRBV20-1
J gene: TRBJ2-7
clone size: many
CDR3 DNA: TGCAGTGCTTCCGGGACTAGCGGTTATAGGCGCTACGAGCAGTACTTC
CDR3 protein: CSASGTSGYRRYEQYF

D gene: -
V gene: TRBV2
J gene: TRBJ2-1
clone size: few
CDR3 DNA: TGTGCCAGCAGTGTTGATAGAGAGAGCTCCTACAATGAGCAGTTCTTC
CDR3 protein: CASSVDRESSYNEQFF

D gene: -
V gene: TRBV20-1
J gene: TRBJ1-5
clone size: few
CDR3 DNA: TGCAGTGCTCGCCGCCCGACAGGATACCAGCCCCAGCATTTT
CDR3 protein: CSARRPTGYQPQHF

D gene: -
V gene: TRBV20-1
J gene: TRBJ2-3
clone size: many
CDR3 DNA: TGCAGTGCTAGCCCCGTCAGGGATACGCAGTATTTT
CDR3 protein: CSASPVRDTQYF

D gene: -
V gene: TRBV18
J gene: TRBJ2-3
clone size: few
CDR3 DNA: TGTGCCAGCTCACCTCAAGACACTTTCACAGATACGCAGTATTTT
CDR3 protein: CASSPQDTFTDTQYF

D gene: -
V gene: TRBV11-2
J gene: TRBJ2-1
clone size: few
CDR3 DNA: TGTGCCAGCAGCTTAACAGCGAGCTCCTACAATGAGCAGTTCTTC
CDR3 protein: CASSLTASSYNEQFF

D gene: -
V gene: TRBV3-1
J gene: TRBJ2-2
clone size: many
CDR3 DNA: TGTGCCAGCAGCCAAAGGGAGACTCCCGGGGAGCTGTTTTTT
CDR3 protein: CASSQRETPGELFF

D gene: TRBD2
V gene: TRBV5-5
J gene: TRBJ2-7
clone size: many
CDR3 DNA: TGTGCCAGCAGCTTGGAGATAGGACTAGCGGGAAACGAGCAGTACTTC
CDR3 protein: CASSLEIGLAGNEQYF

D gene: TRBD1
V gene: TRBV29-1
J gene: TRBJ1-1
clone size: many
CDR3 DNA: TGCAGCGTTGATGACGGGACAGGGCGTGGAGCTTTCTTT
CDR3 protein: CSVDDGTGRGAFF

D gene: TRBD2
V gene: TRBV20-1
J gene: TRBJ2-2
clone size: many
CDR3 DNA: TGCGGGTGGGCTAGCGGGAGCGGGGAGCTGTTTTTT
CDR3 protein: CGWASGSGELFF

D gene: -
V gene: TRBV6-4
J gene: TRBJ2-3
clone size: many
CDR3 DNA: TGTGCCAGCAGTAAAGGCGGAGGGGACACAGATACGCAGTATTTT
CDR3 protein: CASSKGGGDTDTQYF

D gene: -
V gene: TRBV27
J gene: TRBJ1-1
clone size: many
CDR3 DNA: TGTGCCAGCAGTTTACTAACTAACACTGAAGCTTTCTTT
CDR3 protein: CASSLLTNTEAFF

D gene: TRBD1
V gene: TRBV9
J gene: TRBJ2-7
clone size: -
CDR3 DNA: TGTGCCAGCAGCGAGGGGACAGGAGCCTACGAGCAGTACTTC
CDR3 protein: CASSEGTGAYEQYF

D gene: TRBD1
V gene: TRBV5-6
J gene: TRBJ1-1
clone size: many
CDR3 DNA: TGTGCCAGCAGCTTCCGGCCGACAGGGATCGCTGAAGCTTTCTTT
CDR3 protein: CASSFRPTGIAEAFF

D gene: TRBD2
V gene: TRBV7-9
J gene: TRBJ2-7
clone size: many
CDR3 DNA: TGTGCCAGCAGCTTGTCAGCGGGAGGGCTTTCCGAGCAGTACTTC
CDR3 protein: CASSLSAGGLSEQYF

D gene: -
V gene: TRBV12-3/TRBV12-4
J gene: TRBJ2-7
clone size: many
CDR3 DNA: TGTGCCAGCAGTCCCCACGGCAGGGACTACGAGCAGTACTTC
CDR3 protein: CASSPHGRDYEQYF

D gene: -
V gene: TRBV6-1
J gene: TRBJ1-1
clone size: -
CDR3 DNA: TGTGCCAGCAAAATCTCCGGGACGGGAAACACTGAAGCTTTCTTT
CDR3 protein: CASKISGTGNTEAFF

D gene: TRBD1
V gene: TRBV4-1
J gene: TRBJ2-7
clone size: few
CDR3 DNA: TGCGCCAGCAGCCAACGCTCCGGGACAGGGGCCTACGAGAAGTACTTC
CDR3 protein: CASSQRSGTGAYEKYF

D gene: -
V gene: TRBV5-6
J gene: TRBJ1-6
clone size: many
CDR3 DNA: TGTGCCAGCAGCCCGCGGGACCTTTCACCCCTCCACTTT
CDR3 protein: CASSPRDLSPLHF

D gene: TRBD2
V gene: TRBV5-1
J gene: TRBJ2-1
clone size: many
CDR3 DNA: TGCGCCAGCAGCTTGGGAGGCGGGAGCGGGAGTCCCAATGAGCAGTTCTTC
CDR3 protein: CASSLGGGSGSPNEQFF

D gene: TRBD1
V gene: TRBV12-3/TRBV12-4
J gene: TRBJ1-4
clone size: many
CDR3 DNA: TGTGCCAGCAGTCTCGGACAGGTTAATGAAAAACTGTTTTTT
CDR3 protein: CASSLGQVNEKLFF

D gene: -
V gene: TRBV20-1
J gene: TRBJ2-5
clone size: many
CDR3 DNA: TGCAGTGCTAGAGATCTGGACACCTCGCGGGGGACCCAGTACTTC
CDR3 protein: CSARDLDTSRGTQYF

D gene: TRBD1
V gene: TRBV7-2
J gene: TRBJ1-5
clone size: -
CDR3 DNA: TGTGCCAGCAGCTTAAGTCGACAGGGTCAGCCCCAGCATTTT
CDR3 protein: CASSLSRQGQPQHF

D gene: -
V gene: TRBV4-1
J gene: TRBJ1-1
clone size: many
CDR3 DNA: TGCGCCAGCAGCCAAGAAGCGAGAAAGGGGGTGAACACTGAAGCTTTCTTT
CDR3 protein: CASSQEARKGVNTEAFF

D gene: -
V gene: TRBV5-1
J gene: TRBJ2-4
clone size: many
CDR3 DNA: TGCGCCAGCAGCGAGTCGGCCGTTACAACATCGGTAGCCAAAAACATTCAGTACTTC
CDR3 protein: CASSESAVTTSVAKNIQYF